This is a list of T cell receptor beta chains from one sample in a study of blood T cell repertoires in COVID-19. Sequencing used immunoSEQ multiplex PCR; TCRdb keeps in-frame clones, though not all of them. The sample shows more than 75,000 clones, around nine tenths of them seen only once. The sample taken for sequencing was peripheral blood. Receptor source: a man in his fifties or sixties with acute or convalescent COVID-19. Each CDR3 is given with its conserved first and last residue. A D gene is named only where the DNA matches it firmly. Clone size is shown for a subset of rows, as once, few, many or a class of expanded clone.

clone size,J gene,V gene,D gene,CDR3 protein,CDR3 DNA
.,TRBJ1-1,TRBV4-1,TRBD1,CASRRQGGTEAFF,TGCGCCAGCAGAAGGCAGGGGGGCACTGAAGCTTTCTTT
.,TRBJ1-1,TRBV7-9,.,CASSLINRETEAFF,TGTGCCAGCAGCTTAATTAACAGGGAAACTGAAGCTTTCTTT
.,TRBJ2-6,TRBV27,TRBD2,CASTQGGGSGRAGANVLTF,TGTGCCAGCACTCAAGGAGGAGGTAGCGGGAGGGCCGGGGCCAACGTCCTGACTTTC
.,TRBJ2-5,TRBV4-1,.,CASSQDSGQETQYF,TGCGCCAGCAGCCAAGATAGCGGTCAAGAGACCCAGTACTTC
.,TRBJ2-3,TRBV4-1,TRBD2,CASSQDQSRGGPPDTQYF,TGCGCCAGCAGCCAAGATCAATCACGGGGGGGCCCCCCAGATACGCAGTATTTT
.,TRBJ1-1,TRBV6-5,TRBD1,CASSYLTGGRTEAFF,TGTGCCAGCAGTTACCTAACAGGGGGTCGTACTGAAGCTTTCTTT
.,TRBJ1-2,TRBV19,.,CASSDTYGYTF,TGTGCCAGTTCAGACACCTATGGCTACACCTTC
few,TRBJ1-5,TRBV7-8,.,CASSREGNQPQHF,TGTGCCAGCTCTCGGGAGGGCAATCAGCCCCAGCATTTT
.,TRBJ2-7,TRBV3-1/TRBV3-2,.,CASSRDTSYEQYF,TGTGCCAGCAGTCGGGACACCTCCTACGAGCAGTACTTC
.,TRBJ2-3,TRBV27,TRBD2,CASSSGTSGYTDTQYF,TGTGCCAGCAGTTCCGGGACTAGCGGGTACACAGATACGCAGTATTTT
.,TRBJ2-2,TRBV11-3,TRBD1,CASSPGQGEAGELFF,TGTGCCAGCAGCCCGGGACAGGGTGAGGCCGGGGAGCTGTTTTTT
once,TRBJ2-3,TRBV7-9,.,CASSATGPDTQYF,TGTGCCAGCAGCGCTACAGGGCCAGATACGCAGTATTTT
.,TRBJ2-2,TRBV5-1,TRBD2,CASSLASGVETGELFF,TGCGCCAGCAGCTTGGCTAGCGGAGTCGAAACCGGGGAGCTGTTTTTT
once,TRBJ2-1,TRBV12-3/TRBV12-4,.,CASSLPIAIEQFF,TGTGCCAGCAGTTTACCAATAGCGATTGAGCAGTTCTTC
.,TRBJ1-5,TRBV5-5,TRBD1,CASSSGGASNQPQHF,TGTGCCAGCAGCTCAGGGGGCGCCAGCAATCAGCCCCAGCATTTT
.,TRBJ1-4,TRBV7-9,TRBD1,CASSFGQGHEKLFF,TGTGCCAGCAGCTTTGGACAGGGGCATGAAAAACTGTTTTTT
.,TRBJ2-1,TRBV9,TRBD2,CASSVASPSGRWYNEQFF,TGTGCCAGCAGCGTAGCTAGCCCTAGCGGGAGATGGTACAATGAGCAGTTCTTC